Included here is one T cell receptor (beta chain) sequence, with context. Its antigen is not identified. This sample was included in a study of blood T cells in healthy people across ages. Broader study findings: Lack of knowledge of donor CMV status possibly confounded expanded clonotype changes.

No fewer than 6 micrograms of total RNA were isolated from every sample. Then a second PCR, running about 6 to 12 cycles, was carried out with a sample-barcoded 5' primer and a J-beta primer mix. Each cDNA molecule was tagged by a template-switch adaptor with 12 random nucleotides. TCRdb used MiXCR to reprocess the 5' RACE reads, holding one entry per CDR3 protein. This sample has 1,500,000 or so distinct CDR3 sequences, with roughly 43% found just once. The sequence was collected from a woman under 30 in good health. Sequenced sample: blood.

The DNA of the CDR3 is TGCGCCAGCAGCTTCCGGGGCCTCGGGGACGAGCAGTACTTC. Amino acid sequence: CASSFRGLGDEQYF. The chain combines TRBV5-1 with TRBJ2-5; the D gene could be TRBD1 or TRBD2 (5 bases each). The J call may be wrong; the DNA end is better matched by TRBJ2-7. Germline CDR1 and CDR2: SGHRS and YFSETQ. The CDR3 length is 14 residues.